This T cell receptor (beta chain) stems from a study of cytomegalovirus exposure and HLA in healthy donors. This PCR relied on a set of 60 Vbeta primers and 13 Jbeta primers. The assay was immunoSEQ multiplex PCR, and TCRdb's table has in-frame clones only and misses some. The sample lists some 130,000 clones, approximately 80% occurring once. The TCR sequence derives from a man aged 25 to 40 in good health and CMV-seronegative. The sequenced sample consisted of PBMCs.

Written as DNA, the CDR3 is TGCAGCGTTGAGAGGGGGCGGGGCATTCAGTACTTC. Translated: CSVERGRGIQYF. This chain connects TRBV29-1 to TRBJ2-4, with D perhaps TRBD1 (7 bases). V was pared by 3 bases and J by 9 bases, with 12 bases between. The CDR3 extends over 12 amino acids. Germline CDR1 is SQVTM and CDR2 is ANQGSEA.